This T cell receptor beta chain originates from a study of blood T cell repertoires in COVID-19. Assay: immunoSEQ multiplex PCR; the TCRdb copy retains only in-frame clones and omits some. This sample has roughly 100,000 clones, with 70% to 80% found just once. Specimen: peripheral blood. The origin of this receptor is a human donor with acute or convalescent COVID-19. The donor label of this sample is uncertain.

The CDR3 here is CASRRTGGTETQYF. CDR3 DNA sequence: TGCGCCAGCAGAAGGACAGGGGGCACCGAGACCCAGTACTTC. The genes are TRBV5-1 and TRBJ2-5; TRBD1 aligns across 11 bases. Germline V gives CDR1 SGHRS, CDR2 YFSETQ. This CDR3 is built from 14 residues. V lost 5 bases and J lost 5; bases outside the gene matches: 5.